Included here is one T cell receptor (beta chain) sequence, with context. The antigen is unknown. V lost 6 bases to trimming and J lost 2 bases, with 7 bases between them. CDR3 length: 12 amino acids. Per the germline V gene, CDR1 is SGHVS and CDR2 is FNYEAQ. The study ran its PCR with 60 Vbeta and 13 Jbeta primers. The protocol was immunoSEQ multiplex PCR, while the TCRdb copy is restricted to in-frame clones and leaves out a portion. Of around 170,000 clones in the sample, roughly four fifths were seen once. This sample was included in a study of cytomegalovirus exposure and HLA in healthy donors. General study points: HLA allele associations emerged for 15,000 to 20,000 TCR beta sequences in a later analysis, at 0.05 false discovery rate. Later on, an analysis found that several of the most significant clusters appeared to be linked to common viral pathogens, which included parvovirus B19.

Those who donated were healthy bone marrow donors. In nominal health when sampled, donors likely had unrecorded immune exposures nonetheless. This sequence was found in a man between 35 and 55 years old in good health and CMV-seronegative. The material sequenced was PBMCs. This chain uses TRBV7-6 with TRBJ2-5; the D gene is possibly TRBD2 (5 bases). The CDR3 DNA follows: TGTGCCAGCAGGCGACTACAAGAGACCCAGTACTTC. It translates to CASRRLQETQYF.